This TCR beta chain was sequenced in a study of identifying expanded T cells in peripheral blood. Whole-study results and caveats: About 1.2 clones differed between technical replicates, versus approximately 17 and 20 over time.

V gave up 2 bases and J gave up 1 base, with 5 bases separating them. Germline V gene data show CDR1 as LNHDA and CDR2 as SQIVND (reference sequence). This CDR3 spans 13 amino acids. During the collection period, no donor immune events like infections were recorded. At least ten counts were recorded for this clone. The antigen remains unidentified. Generated by immunoSEQ multiplex PCR, the TCRdb table keeps only in-frame clones and is missing some. The data show about 100,000 clones, almost 90% seen once. The TCR originated in a person between 18 and 75 years old in good health. The chain joins TRBV19 to TRBJ1-1; D not certain. The source material was blood. The CDR3 bases are TGTGCCAGTAGTATAAACTCGAACACTGAAGCTTTCTTT. Amino acid sequence: CASSINSNTEAFF.